The clone carrying this T cell receptor beta chain was recorded a few times. Its antigen is as yet unknown. The data belong to a study of identical twins. General study results and limits: Twin pairs had excess sharing that was weaker in beta out-of-frame sequences.

This CDR3 spans 15 amino acids. V lost 7 bases, J lost 1 base, and 16 bases lay in between. From germline, CDR1 is SGHTA and CDR2 FQGNSA. MiXCR, applied by TCRdb to the 5' RACE reads, yields one record per CDR3 protein. The sample yields about 730,000 distinct CDR3 sequences, over 20% seen once. The data also belong to a second study, concerning T cells expressing NK-cell markers.

The source is a woman under 30 in good health. The sample consisted of PBMCs. The chain is built from TRBV7-2 and TRBJ1-1, with D possibly being TRBD1 (6 bases). The CDR3 DNA reads as TGTGCCAGCACCGGGGGGGGGCAGACGAACACTGAAGCTTTCTTT. Amino acid sequence: CASTGGGQTNTEAFF.